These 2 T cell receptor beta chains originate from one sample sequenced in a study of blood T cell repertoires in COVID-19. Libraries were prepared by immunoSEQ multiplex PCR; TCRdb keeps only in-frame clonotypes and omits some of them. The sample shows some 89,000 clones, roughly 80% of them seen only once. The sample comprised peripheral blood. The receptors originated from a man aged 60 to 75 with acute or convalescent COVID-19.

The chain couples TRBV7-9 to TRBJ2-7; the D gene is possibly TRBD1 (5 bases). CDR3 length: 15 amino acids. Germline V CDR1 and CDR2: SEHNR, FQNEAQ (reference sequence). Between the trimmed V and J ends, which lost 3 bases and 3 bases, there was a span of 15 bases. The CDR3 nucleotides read TGTGCCAGCAGCTTTCGGCAGGGAATTAACTACGAGCAGTACTTC. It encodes CASSFRQGINYEQYF.

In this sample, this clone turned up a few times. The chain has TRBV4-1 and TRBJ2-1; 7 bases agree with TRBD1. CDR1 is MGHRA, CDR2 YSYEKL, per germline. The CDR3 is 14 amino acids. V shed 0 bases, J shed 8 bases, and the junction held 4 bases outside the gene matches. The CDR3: CASSQEGRGHEQFF. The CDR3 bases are TGCGCCAGCAGCCAAGAGGGAAGGGGGCATGAGCAGTTCTTC.